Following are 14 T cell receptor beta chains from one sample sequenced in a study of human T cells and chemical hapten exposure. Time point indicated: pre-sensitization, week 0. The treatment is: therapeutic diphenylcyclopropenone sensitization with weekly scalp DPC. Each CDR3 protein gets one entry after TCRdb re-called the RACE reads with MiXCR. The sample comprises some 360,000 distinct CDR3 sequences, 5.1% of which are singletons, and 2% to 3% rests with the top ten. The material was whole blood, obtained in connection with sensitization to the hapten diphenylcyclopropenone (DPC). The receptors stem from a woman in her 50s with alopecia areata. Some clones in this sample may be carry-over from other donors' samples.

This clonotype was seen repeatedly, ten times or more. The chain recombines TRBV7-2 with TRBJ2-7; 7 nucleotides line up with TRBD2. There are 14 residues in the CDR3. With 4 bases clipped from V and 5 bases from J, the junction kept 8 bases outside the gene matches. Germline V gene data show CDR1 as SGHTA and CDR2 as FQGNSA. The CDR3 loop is CASSSQGGADEQYF. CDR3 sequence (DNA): TGTGCCAGCAGCTCCCAGGGAGGGGCGGACGAGCAGTACTTC.

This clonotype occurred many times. The CDR3 loop reads CASSLLRLRFGNTEAFF. Written as DNA, the CDR3 is TGTGCCAGCAGCTTATTACGGCTCCGCTTTGGGAACACTGAAGCTTTCTTT. The rearrangement joins TRBV7-9 to TRBJ1-1; D remains ambiguous. Germline V gene data show CDR1 as SEHNR and CDR2 as FQNEAQ (reference sequence). The CDR3 is 17 amino acids. Trimming shortened V by 2 bases and J by 1 base, and 17 bases separated the two germline ends.

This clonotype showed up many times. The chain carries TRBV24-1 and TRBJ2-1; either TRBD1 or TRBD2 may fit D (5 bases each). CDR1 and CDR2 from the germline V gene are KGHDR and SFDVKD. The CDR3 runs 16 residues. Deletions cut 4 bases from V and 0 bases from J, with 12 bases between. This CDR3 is CATSDRDASSYNEQFF. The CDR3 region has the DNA TGTGCCACCAGTGACCGGGACGCGAGCTCCTACAATGAGCAGTTCTTC.

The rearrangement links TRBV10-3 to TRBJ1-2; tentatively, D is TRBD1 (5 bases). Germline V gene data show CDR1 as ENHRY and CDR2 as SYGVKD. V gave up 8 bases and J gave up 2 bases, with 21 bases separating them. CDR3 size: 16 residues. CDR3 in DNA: TGTGCCATCTGGGGGACCCAGCAGGGACCAAACTATGGCTACACCTTC. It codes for CAIWGTQQGPNYGYTF.

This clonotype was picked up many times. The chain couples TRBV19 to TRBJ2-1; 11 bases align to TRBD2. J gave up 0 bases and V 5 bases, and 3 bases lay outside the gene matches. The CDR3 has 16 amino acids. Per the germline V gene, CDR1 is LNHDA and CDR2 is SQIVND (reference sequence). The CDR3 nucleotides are TGTGCCAGTAGTGGGGGACTAGCGGTCTCCTACAATGAGCAGTTCTTC. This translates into CASSGGLAVSYNEQFF.

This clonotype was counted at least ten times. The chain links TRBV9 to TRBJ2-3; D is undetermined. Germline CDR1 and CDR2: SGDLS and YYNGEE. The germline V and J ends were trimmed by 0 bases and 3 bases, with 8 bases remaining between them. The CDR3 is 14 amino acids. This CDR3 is CASSVVQVTDTQYF. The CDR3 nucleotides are TGTGCCAGCAGCGTAGTTCAGGTAACAGATACGCAGTATTTT.

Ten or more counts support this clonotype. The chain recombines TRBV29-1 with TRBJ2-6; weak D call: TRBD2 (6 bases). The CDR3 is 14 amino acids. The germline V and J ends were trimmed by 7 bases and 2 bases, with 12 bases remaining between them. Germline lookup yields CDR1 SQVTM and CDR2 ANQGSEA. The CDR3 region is CSARGSTGANVLTF. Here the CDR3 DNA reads TGCAGCGCGCGGGGTTCTACTGGGGCCAACGTCCTGACTTTC.

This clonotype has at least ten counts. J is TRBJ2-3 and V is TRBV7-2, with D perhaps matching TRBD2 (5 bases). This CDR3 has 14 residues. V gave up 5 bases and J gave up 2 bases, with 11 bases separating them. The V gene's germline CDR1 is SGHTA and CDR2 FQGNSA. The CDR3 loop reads CASSPTSFTDTQYF. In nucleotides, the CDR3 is TGTGCCAGCAGCCCTACTAGTTTCACAGATACGCAGTATTTT.

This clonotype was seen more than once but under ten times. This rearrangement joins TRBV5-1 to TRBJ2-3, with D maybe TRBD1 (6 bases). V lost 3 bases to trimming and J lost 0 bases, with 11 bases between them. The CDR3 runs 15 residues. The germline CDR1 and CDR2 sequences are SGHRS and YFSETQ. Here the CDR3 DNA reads TGCGCCAGCAGCTCTCCGGGACAAAGCACAGATACGCAGTATTTT. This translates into CASSSPGQSTDTQYF.

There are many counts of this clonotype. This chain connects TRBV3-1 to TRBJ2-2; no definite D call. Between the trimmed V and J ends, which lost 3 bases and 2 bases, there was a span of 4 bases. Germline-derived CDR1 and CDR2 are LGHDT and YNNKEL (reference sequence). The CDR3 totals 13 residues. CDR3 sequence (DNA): TGTGCCAGCAGCCAGGGAAACACCGGGGAGCTGTTTTTT. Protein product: CASSQGNTGELFF.

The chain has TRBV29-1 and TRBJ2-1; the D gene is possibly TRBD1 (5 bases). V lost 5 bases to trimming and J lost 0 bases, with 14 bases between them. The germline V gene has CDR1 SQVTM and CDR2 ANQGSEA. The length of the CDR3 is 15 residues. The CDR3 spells CSVQGVTSSYNEQFF. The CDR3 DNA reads TGCAGCGTTCAAGGGGTTACCTCCTCCTACAATGAGCAGTTCTTC.

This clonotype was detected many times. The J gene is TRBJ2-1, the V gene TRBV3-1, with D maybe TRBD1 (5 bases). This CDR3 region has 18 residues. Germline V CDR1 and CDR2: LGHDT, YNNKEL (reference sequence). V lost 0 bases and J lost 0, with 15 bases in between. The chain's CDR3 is CASSQEWGSKSSYNEQFF. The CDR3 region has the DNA TGTGCCAGCAGCCAAGAATGGGGCTCCAAGAGCTCCTACAATGAGCAGTTCTTC.

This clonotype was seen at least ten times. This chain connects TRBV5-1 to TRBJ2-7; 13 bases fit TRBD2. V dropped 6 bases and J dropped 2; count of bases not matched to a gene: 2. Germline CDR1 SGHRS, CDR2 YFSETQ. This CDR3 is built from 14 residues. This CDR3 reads CASKGLAGAYEQYF. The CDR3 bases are TGCGCCAGCAAAGGACTAGCGGGGGCCTACGAGCAGTACTTC. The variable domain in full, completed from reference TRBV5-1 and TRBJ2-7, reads KAGVTQTPRYLIKTRGQQVTLSCSPISGHRSVSWYQQTPGQGLQFLFEYFSETQRNKGNFPGRFSGRQFSNSRSEMNVSTLELGDSALYLCASKGLAGAYEQYFGPGTRLTVT.

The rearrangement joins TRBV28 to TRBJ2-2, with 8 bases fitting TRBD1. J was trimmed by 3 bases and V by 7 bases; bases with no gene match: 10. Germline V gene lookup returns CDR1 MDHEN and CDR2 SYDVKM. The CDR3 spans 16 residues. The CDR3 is CASTLSTGGYTGELFF. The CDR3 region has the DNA TGTGCCAGCACCCTCTCTACAGGGGGGTACACCGGGGAGCTGTTTTTT.